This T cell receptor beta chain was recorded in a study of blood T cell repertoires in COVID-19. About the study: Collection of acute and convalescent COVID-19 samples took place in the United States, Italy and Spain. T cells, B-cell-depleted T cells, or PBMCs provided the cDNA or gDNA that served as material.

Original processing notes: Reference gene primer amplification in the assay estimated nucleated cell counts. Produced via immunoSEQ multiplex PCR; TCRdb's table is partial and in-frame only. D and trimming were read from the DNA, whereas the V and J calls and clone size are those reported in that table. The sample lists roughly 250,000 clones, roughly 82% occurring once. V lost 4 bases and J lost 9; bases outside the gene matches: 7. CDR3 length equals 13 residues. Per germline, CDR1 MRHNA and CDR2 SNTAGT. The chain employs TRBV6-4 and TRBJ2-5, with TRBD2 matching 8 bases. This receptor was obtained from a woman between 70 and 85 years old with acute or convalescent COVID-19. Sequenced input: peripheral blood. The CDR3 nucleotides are TGTGCCAGCAGTGCCATTAGCGGGGAGCCCCAGTACTTC. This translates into CASSAISGEPQYF.